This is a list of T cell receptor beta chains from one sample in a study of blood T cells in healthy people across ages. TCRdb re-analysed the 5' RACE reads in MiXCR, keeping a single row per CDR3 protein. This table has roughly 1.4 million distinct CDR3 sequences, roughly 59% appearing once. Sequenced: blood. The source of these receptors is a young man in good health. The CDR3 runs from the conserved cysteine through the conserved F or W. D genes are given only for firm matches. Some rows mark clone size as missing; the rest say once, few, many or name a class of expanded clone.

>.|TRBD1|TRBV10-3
CAISEGTGGSIQYF
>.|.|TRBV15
CATSRPTDSPYEQYF
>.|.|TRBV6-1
CASQVGQSRETQYF
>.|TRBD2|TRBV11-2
CASSLGAGGRTDTQYF
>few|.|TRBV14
CASRGTGLSYEQYF
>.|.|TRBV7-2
CASSLALTLAPYNEQFF
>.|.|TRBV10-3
CAIEGPSGNTIYF
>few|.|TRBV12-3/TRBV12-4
CASSLDAYGYTF
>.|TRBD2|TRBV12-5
CASGTGTSGSLDEQFF
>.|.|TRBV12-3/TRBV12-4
CASTEGSAEAFF
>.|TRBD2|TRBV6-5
CASRPAGLHPEQFF
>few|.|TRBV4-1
CASSQAGLEETQYF
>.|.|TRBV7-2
CASRLSGSETQYF
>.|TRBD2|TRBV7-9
CASSISGTGPEQYF
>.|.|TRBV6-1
CASSEWGYYQGFGYTF